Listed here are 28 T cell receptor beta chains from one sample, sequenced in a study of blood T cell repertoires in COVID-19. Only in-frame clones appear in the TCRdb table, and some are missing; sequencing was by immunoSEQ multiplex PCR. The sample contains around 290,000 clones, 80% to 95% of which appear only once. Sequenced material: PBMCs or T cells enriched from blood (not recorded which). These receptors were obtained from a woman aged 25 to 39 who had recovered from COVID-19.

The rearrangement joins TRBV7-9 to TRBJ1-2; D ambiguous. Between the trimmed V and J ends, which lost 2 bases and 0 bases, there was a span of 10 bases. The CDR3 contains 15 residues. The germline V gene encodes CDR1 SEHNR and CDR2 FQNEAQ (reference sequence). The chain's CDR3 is CASSLYQGANYGYTF. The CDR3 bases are TGTGCCAGCAGCTTATATCAAGGAGCTAACTATGGCTACACCTTC. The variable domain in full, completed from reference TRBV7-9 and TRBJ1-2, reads DTGVSQNPRHKITKRGQNVTFRCDPISEHNRLYWYRQTLGQGPEFLTYFQNEAQLEKSRLLSDRFSAERPKGSFSTLEIQRTEQGDSAMYLCASSLYQGANYGYTFGSGTRLTVV.

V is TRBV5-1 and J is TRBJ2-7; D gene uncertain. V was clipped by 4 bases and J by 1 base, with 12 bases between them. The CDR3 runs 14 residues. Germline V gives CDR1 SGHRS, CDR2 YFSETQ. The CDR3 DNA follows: TGCGCCAGCAGCCAGACCACGGGTTCCTACGAGCAGTACTTC. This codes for CASSQTTGSYEQYF.

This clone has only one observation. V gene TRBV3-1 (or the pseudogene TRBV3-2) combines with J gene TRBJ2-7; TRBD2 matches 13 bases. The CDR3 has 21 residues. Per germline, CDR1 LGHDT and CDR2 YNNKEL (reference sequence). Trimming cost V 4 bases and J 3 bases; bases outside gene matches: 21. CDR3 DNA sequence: TGTGCCAGCAGCCCAGATCCCTGGACTAGCGGGAGTGTTAGCGTGGGCTACGAGCAGTACTTC. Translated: CASSPDPWTSGSVSVGYEQYF.

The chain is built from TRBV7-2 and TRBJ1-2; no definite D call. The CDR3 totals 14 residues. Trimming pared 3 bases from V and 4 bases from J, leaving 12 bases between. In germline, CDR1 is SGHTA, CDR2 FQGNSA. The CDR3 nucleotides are TGTGCCAGCAGCTTCCTCAGCGAAACCTATGGCTACACCTTC. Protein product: CASSFLSETYGYTF.

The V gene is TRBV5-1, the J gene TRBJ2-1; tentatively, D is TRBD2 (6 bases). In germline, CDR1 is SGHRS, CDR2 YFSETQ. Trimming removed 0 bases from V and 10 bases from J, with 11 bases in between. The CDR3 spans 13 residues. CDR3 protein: CASSLVGGTEQFF. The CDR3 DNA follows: TGCGCCAGCAGCTTGGTTGGGGGGACCGAGCAGTTCTTC.

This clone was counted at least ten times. The CDR3 DNA reads TGCGCCAGCAGCCAAGATTTCGGGGTGGGAGAGACCCAGTACTTC. It specifies CASSQDFGVGETQYF. The gene calls are TRBV4-3 and TRBJ2-5, with D perhaps matching TRBD2 (5 bases). The CDR3 is 15 residues long. Trimming took 0 bases from V and 4 from J, leaving 12 bases between them. Germline V gives CDR1 LGHNA, CDR2 YSLEER.

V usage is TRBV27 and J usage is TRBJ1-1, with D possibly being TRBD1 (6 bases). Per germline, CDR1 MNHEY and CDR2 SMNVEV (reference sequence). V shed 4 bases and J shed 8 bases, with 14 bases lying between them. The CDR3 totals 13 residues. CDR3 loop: CASSYYSTGEAFF. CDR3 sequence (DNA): TGTGCCAGCAGTTACTATTCGACAGGAGAAGCTTTCTTT.

CDR3 sequence: CASSLVQLNSPLHF. In DNA, the CDR3 is TGTGCCAGCAGCTTAGTCCAGTTAAATTCACCCCTCCACTTT. The chain combines TRBV7-2 with TRBJ1-6; D is undetermined. Germline V gives CDR1 SGHTA, CDR2 FQGNSA. The V gene lost 1 base and the J gene lost 7 bases, with 8 bases spanning the gap. This CDR3 contains 14 residues.

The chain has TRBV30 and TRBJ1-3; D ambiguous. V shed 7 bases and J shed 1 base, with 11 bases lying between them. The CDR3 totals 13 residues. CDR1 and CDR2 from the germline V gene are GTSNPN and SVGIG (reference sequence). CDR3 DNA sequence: TGTGCCTTCAACTCGGGATCTGGAAACACCATATATTTT. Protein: CAFNSGSGNTIYF.

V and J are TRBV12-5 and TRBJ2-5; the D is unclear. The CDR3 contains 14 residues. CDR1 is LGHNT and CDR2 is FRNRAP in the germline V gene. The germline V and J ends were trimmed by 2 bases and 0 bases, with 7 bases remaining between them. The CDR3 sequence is CASGLWSNQETQYF. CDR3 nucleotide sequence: TGTGCTAGTGGTTTGTGGAGCAACCAAGAGACCCAGTACTTC. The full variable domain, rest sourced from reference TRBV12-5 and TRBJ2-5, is DARVTQTPRHKVTEMGQEVTMRCQPILGHNTVFWYRQTMMQGLELLAYFRNRAPLDDSGMPKDRFSAEMPDATLATLKIQPSEPRDSAVYFCASGLWSNQETQYFGPGTRLLVL.

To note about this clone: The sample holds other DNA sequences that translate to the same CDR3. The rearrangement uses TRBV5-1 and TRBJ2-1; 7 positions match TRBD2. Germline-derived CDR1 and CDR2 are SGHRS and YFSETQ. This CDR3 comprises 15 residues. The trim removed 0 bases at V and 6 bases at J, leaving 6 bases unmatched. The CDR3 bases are TGCGCCAGCAGCTTGGGACTAGCTGGGGTCAATGAGCAGTTCTTC. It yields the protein CASSLGLAGVNEQFF.

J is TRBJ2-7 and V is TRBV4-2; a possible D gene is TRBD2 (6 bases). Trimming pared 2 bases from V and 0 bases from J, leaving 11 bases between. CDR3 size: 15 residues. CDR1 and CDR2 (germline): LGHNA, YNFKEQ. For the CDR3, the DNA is TGTGCCAGCAGCCAAAGAGCGGGCCCCTCCTACGAGCAGTACTTC. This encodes CASSQRAGPSYEQYF.

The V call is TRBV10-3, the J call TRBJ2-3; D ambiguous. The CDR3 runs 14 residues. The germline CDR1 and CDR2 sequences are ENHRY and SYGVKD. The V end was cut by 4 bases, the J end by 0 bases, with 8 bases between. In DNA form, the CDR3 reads TGTGCCATCAGTGTTATATCTAGCACAGATACGCAGTATTTT. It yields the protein CAISVISSTDTQYF.

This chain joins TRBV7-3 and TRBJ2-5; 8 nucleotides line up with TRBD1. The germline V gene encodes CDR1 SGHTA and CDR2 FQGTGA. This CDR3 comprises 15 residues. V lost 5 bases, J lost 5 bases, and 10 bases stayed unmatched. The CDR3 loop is CASSSGQGVWETQYF. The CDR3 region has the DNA TGTGCCAGCAGCAGTGGACAGGGAGTATGGGAGACCCAGTACTTC.

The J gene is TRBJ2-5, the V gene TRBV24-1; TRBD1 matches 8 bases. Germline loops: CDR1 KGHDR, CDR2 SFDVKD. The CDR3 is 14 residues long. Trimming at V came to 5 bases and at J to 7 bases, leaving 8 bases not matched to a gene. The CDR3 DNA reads TGTGCCACCAGTGTTCCGGGACAGGCGGGGACCCAGTACTTC. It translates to CATSVPGQAGTQYF.

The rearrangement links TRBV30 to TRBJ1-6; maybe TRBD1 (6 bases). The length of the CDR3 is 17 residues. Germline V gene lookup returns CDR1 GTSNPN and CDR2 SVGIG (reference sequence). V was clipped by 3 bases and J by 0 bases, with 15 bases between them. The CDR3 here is CAWSADRSSSYNSPLHF. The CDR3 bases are TGTGCCTGGAGCGCTGACAGGTCGAGCTCCTATAATTCACCCCTCCACTTT.

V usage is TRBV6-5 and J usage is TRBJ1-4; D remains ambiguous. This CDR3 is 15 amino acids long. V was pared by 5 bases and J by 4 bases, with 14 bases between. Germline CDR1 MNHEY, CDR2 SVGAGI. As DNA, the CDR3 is TGTGCCAGCAGTCCCCGACGAGGAGGTAATGAAAAACTGTTTTTT. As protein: CASSPRRGGNEKLFF.

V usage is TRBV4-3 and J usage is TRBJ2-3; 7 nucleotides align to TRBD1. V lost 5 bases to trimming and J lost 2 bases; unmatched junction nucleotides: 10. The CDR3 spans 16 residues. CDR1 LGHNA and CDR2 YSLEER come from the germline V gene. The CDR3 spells CASSFFTGASTDTQYF. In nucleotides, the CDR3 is TGCGCCAGCAGCTTTTTCACAGGGGCTTCCACAGATACGCAGTATTTT.

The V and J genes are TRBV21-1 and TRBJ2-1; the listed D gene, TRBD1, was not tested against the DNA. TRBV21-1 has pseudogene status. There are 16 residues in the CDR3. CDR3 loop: CASSIPGGQGRDEQFF. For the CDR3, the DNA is TGTGCCAGCAGCATTCCTGGAGGACAGGGACGGGATGAGCAGTTCTTC.

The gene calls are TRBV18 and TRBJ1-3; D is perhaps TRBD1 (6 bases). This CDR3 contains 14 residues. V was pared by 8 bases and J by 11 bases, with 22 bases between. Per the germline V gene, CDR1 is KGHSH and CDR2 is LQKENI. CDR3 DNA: TGTGCCAGCCGTTCAAGGGACATCGAACGGGCCATATATTTT. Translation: CASRSRDIERAIYF.

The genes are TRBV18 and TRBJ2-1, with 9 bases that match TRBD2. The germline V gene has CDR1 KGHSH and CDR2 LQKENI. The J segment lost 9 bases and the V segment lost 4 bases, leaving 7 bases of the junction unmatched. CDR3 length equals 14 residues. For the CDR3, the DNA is TGTGCCAGCTCACGGACCGGGACTAGCAGTGAGCAGTTCTTC. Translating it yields CASSRTGTSSEQFF.

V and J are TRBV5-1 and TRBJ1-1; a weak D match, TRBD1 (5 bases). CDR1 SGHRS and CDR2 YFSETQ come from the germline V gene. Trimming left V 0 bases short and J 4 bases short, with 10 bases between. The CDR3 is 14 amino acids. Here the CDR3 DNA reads TGCGCCAGCAGCTTGGCAGGGATGGTCACTGAAGCTTTCTTT. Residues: CASSLAGMVTEAFF. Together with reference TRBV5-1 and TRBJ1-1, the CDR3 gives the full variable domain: KAGVTQTPRYLIKTRGQQVTLSCSPISGHRSVSWYQQTPGQGLQFLFEYFSETQRNKGNFPGRFSGRQFSNSRSEMNVSTLELGDSALYLCASSLAGMVTEAFFGQGTRLTVV.

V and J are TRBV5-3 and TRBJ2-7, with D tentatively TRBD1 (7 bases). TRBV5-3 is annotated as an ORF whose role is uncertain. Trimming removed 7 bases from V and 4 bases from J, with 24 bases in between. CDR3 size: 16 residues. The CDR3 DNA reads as TGTGCCAGACGTACCATATACAGGGGAGGAGGATACGAGCAGTACTTC. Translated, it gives CARRTIYRGGGYEQYF.

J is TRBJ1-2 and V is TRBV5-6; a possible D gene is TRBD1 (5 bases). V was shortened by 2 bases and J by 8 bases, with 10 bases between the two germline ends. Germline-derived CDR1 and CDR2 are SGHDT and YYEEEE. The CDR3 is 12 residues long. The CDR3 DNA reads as TGTGCCAGCAGCTTTGGGGCAGGCGGCTACACCTTC. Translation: CASSFGAGGYTF. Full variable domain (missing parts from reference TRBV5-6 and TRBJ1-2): DAGVTQSPTHLIKTRGQQVTLRCSPKSGHDTVSWYQQALGQGPQFIFQYYEEEERQRGNFPDRFSGHQFPNYSSELNVNALLLGDSALYLCASSFGAGGYTFGSGTRLTVV.

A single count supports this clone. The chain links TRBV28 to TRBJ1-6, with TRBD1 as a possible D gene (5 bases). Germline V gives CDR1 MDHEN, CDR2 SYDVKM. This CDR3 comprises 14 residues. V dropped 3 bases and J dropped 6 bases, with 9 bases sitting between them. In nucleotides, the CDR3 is TGTGCCAGCAGTTTCCTCCAGGGTAATTCACCCCTCCACTTT. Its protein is CASSFLQGNSPLHF.

The DNA for the CDR3 is TGTGCCAGCAGCAAAGGTCCGGGTGGCACTGAAGCTTTCTTT. It codes for CASSKGPGGTEAFF. The chain is built from TRBV21-1 and TRBJ1-1. TRBV21-1 is flagged as a pseudogene. This CDR3 comprises 14 residues.

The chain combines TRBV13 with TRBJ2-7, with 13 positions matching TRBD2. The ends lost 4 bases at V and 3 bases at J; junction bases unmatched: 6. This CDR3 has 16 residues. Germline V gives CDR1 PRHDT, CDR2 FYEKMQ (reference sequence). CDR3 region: CASSSRTSGSIYEQYF. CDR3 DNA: TGTGCCAGCAGCTCAAGGACTAGCGGGAGTATCTACGAGCAGTACTTC.

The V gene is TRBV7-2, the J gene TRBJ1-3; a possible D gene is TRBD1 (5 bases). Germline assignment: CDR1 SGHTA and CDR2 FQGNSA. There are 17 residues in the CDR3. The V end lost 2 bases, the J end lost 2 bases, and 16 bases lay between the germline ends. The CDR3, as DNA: TGTGCCAGCAGCTTAATGGGAGGGGCCCGTACTGGAAACACCATATATTTT. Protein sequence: CASSLMGGARTGNTIYF.